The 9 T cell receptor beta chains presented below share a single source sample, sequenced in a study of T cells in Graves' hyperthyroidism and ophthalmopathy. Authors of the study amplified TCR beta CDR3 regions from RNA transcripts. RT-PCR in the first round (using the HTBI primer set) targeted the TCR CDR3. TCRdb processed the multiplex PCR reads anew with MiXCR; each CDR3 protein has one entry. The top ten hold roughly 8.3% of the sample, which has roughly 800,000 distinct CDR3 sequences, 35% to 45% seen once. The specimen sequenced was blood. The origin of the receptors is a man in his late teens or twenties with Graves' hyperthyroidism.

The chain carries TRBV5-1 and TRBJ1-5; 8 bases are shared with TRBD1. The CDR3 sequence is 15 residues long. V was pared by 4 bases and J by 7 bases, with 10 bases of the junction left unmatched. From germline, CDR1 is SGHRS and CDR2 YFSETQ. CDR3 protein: CASSPSGQGGQPQHF. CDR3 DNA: TGCGCCAGCAGCCCGTCTGGACAGGGAGGACAGCCCCAGCATTTT. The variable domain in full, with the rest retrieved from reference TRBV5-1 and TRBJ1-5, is KAGVTQTPRYLIKTRGQQVTLSCSPISGHRSVSWYQQTPGQGLQFLFEYFSETQRNKGNFPGRFSGRQFSNSRSEMNVSTLELGDSALYLCASSPSGQGGQPQHFGDGTRLSIL.

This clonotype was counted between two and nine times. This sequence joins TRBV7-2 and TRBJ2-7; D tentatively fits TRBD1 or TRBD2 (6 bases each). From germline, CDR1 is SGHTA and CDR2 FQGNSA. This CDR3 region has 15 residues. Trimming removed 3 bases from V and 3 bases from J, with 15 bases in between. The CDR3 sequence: CASSLFGGPSYEQYF. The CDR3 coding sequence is TGTGCCAGCAGCTTGTTTGGGGGGCCGAGCTACGAGCAGTACTTC.

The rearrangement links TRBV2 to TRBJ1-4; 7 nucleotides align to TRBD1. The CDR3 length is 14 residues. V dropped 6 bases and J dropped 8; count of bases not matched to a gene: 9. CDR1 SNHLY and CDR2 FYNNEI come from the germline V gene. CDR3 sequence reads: CASSKRTGSEKLFF. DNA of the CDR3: TGTGCCAGCAGCAAACGGACAGGCTCCGAAAAACTGTTTTTT.

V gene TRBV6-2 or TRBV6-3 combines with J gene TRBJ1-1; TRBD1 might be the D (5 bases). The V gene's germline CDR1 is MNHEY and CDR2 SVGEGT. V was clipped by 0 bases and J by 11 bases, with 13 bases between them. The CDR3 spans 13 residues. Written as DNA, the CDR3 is TGTGCCAGCAGTTACTCGGCTCAGGGTTACGCTTTCTTT. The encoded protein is CASSYSAQGYAFF.

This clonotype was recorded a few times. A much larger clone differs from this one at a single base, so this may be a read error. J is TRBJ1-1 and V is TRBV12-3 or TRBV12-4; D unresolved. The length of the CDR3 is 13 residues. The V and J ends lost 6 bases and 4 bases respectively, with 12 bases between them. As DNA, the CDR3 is TGTGCCAGCAGGGGTGACACCTCCACTGAAGCTTTCTTT. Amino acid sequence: CASRGDTSTEAFF.

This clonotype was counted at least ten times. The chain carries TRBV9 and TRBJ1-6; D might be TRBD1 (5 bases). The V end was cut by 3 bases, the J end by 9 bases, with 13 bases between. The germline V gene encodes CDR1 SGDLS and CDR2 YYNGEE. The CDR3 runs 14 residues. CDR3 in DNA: TGTGCCAGCAGCGCGGGGGTTTCTGGTTCACCCCTCCACTTT. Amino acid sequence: CASSAGVSGSPLHF. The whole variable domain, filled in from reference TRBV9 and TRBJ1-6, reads DSGVTQTPKHLITATGQRVTLRCSPRSGDLSVYWYQQSLDQGLQFLIQYYNGEERAKGNILERFSAQQFPDLHSELNLSSLELGDSALYFCASSAGVSGSPLHFGNGTRLTVT.

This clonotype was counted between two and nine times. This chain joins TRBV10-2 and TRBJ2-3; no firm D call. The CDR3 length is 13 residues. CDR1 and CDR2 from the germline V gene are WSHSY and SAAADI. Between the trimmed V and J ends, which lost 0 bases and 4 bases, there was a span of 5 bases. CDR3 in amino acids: CASSESAPDTQYF. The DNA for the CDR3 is TGCGCCAGCAGTGAGTCGGCCCCAGATACGCAGTATTTT.

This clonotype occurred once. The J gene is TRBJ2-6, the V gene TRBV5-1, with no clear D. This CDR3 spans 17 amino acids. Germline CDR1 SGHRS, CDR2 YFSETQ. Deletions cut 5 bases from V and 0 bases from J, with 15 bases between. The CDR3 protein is CASSVGGRSSGANVLTF. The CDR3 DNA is TGCGCCAGCAGTGTGGGTGGCCGGAGCTCTGGGGCCAACGTCCTGACTTTC.

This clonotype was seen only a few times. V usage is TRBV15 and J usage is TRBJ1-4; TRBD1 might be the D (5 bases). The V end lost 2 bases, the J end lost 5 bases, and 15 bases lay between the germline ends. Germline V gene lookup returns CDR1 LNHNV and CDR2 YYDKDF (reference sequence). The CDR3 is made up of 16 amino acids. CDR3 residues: CATSRSPRAPNEKLFF. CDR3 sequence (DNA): TGTGCCACCAGCAGAAGCCCCAGGGCCCCCAATGAAAAACTGTTTTTT.